This T cell receptor beta chain appears in the sequencing data of a study of shared clonotypes between healthy human individuals. Across the study: The study used three CD4 naive, three CD4 memory, two CD8 naive and one CD8 memory plate per donor.

Study conclusions and caveats: Clonotypes not shared had lower generation probabilities than those common to all four donors.

The repertoire was sequenced with immunoSEQ multiplex PCR; TCRdb's copy has only in-frame clones and lacks some. The table has roughly 1,500,000 clones, about 98.5% seen once. There are 14 residues in the CDR3. Trimming at V came to 0 bases and at J to 4 bases, leaving 2 bases not matched to a gene. CDR1 SGHRS and CDR2 YFSETQ come from the germline V gene. Remarks on this clone: Its antigen is not known. The sample contains more than one DNA sequence encoding this CDR3.

The sequence was obtained from a man aged 25-45 years in good health. The material sequenced was naive CD4+ T cells sorted from blood. As to subset: CD45RA+ positively selected. This chain connects TRBV5-1 to TRBJ2-7; 9 bases map to TRBD2. In nucleotides, the CDR3 is TGCGCCAGCAGCTTGGGCGGGAGGGCTTACGAGCAGTACTTC. Translated: CASSLGGRAYEQYF. The entire variable domain, with the rest obtained from reference TRBV5-1 and TRBJ2-7, is as follows: KAGVTQTPRYLIKTRGQQVTLSCSPISGHRSVSWYQQTPGQGLQFLFEYFSETQRNKGNFPGRFSGRQFSNSRSEMNVSTLELGDSALYLCASSLGGRAYEQYFGPGTRLTVT.